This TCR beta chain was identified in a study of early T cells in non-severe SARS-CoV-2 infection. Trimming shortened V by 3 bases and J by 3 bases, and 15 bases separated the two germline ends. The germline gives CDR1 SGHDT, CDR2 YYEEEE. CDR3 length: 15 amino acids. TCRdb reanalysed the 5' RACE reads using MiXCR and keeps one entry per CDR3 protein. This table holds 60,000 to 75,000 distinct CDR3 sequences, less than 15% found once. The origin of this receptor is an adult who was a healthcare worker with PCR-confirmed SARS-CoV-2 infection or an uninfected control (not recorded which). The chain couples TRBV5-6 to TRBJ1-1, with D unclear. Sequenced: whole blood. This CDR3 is CASSSLLLGHTEAFF. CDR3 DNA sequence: TGTGCCAGCAGCTCACTCCTGCTGGGCCACACTGAAGCTTTCTTT.